This T cell receptor beta chain was retrieved from a study of blood T cell repertoires in COVID-19. The method was immunoSEQ multiplex PCR; TCRdb's version includes in-frame clones alone and lacks a portion of them. The table has some 290,000 clones, around four fifths seen once. V gave up 4 bases and J gave up 5 bases; unmatched junction bases: 5. The CDR3 sequence is 14 residues long. Germline V gene data show CDR1 as SNHLY and CDR2 as FYNNEI. The chain links TRBV2 to TRBJ1-1, with 9 positions matching TRBD1. The receptor was derived from a man between 60 and 70 years old who had recovered from COVID-19. Sequencing input: peripheral blood. CDR3 region: CASSGVDRGTEAFF. Written as DNA, the CDR3 is TGTGCCAGCAGTGGGGTTGACAGGGGGACTGAAGCTTTCTTT.